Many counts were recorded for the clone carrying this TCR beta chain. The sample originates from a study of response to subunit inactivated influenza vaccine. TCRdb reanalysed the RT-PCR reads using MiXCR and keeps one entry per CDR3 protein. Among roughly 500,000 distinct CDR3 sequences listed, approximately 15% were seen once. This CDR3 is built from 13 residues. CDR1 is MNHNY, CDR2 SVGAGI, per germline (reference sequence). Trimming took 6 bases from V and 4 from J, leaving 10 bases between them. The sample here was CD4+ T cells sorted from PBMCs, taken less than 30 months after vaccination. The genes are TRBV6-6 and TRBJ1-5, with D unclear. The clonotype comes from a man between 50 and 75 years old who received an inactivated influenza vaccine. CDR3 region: CASRGRENQPQHF. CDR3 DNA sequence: TGTGCCAGCAGAGGACGGGAGAATCAGCCCCAGCATTTT.